Shown below are 21 T cell receptor beta chains from a single sample sequenced in a study of shared clonotypes between healthy human individuals. CD45RO-negative, CCR7-positively selected cells formed the naive CD8 fraction, excluding terminally differentiated effector memory CD45RA+ cells. Sequenced by immunoSEQ multiplex PCR; TCRdb stores in-frame clones only, minus some. Of 2 million to 2.5 million clones in the sample, approximately 94% were seen once. The sequenced sample was naive CD8+ T cells from PBMCs. The receptor set was obtained from a man aged 18 to 35 in good health. Some clones in this sample may be carry-over from other donors' samples.

J is TRBJ1-3 and V is TRBV7-9; D unclear. Germline CDR1 is SEHNR and CDR2 is FQNEAQ (reference sequence). V lost 8 bases to trimming and J lost 2 bases, with 19 bases between them. The CDR3 sequence is 16 residues long. For the CDR3, the DNA is TGTGCCAGCCGGCCCCCGGCGGCCACGACTGGAAACACCATATATTTT. Amino acid sequence: CASRPPAATTGNTIYF.

The CDR3 is CASSTTGPQTPYEQYF. The CDR3, as DNA: TGTGCCAGCAGCACTACCGGGCCCCAAACGCCCTACGAGCAGTACTTC. The rearrangement joins TRBV13 to TRBJ2-7; no definite D call. In germline, CDR1 is PRHDT, CDR2 FYEKMQ (reference sequence). The length of the CDR3 is 16 residues. Trimming stripped 5 bases from V and 2 bases from J, with 19 bases between.

The genes are TRBV7-8 and TRBJ2-3; D unclear. The CDR3 loop spans 15 amino acids. V was shortened by 2 bases and J by 4 bases, with 13 bases between the two germline ends. Germline V CDR1 and CDR2: SGHVS, FQNEAQ. The CDR3 region has the DNA TGTGCCAGCAGCTTACGGCCCCTGGGGTCAGATACGCAGTATTTT. Residues: CASSLRPLGSDTQYF.

This clone has just a few counts. J is TRBJ1-5 and V is TRBV30; D uncertain. Germline V gene data show CDR1 as GTSNPN and CDR2 as SVGIG (reference sequence). The CDR3 length is 13 residues. Trimming shortened V by 1 base and J by 5 bases, and 9 bases separated the two germline ends. CDR3 in amino acids: CAWSAWWDQPQHF. The CDR3 nucleotides read TGTGCCTGGAGTGCATGGTGGGATCAGCCCCAGCATTTT.

V gene TRBV4-3 combines with J gene TRBJ2-6; no clear D gene. The germline gives CDR1 LGHNA, CDR2 YSLEER. V lost 0 bases and J lost 11, with 8 bases in between. The CDR3 length is 13 residues. CDR3 region: CASSQDRSHVLTF. CDR3 coding DNA: TGCGCCAGCAGCCAAGATCGAAGCCACGTCCTGACTTTC.

The chain combines TRBV7-9 with TRBJ2-7; 9 bases match TRBD1. The CDR3 sequence is 14 residues long. From germline, CDR1 is SEHNR and CDR2 FQNEAQ (reference sequence). Trimming took 2 bases from V and 5 from J; bases not matched to a gene: 4. CDR3 amino acids: CASSLTGGIDEQYF. The CDR3 DNA is TGTGCCAGCAGCTTAACAGGGGGCATAGACGAGCAGTACTTC.

V gene TRBV5-6 combines with J gene TRBJ2-3, with 8 bases identical to TRBD1. The V gene's germline CDR1 is SGHDT and CDR2 YYEEEE. The junction had 12 bases not matched to a gene; V was cut back by 4 bases and J by 8 bases. The CDR3 is made up of 15 amino acids. For the CDR3, the DNA is TGTGCCAGCAGCCCCGACAGGGGTCCTCCGGTTACGCAGTATTTT. It encodes CASSPDRGPPVTQYF.

This clone has just one count. The chain carries TRBV10-3 and TRBJ2-7; 7 nucleotides agree with TRBD1. Losses at the gene ends were 7 bases for V and 2 bases for J; bases not matched to a gene: 8. CDR3 length: 14 residues. From germline, CDR1 is ENHRY and CDR2 SYGVKD. CDR3 nucleotides: TGTGCCATCAAGGGCGGGCAGGGGGCCTACGAGCAGTACTTC. It codes for CAIKGGQGAYEQYF.

The rearrangement links TRBV18 to TRBJ2-3; 9 bases align to TRBD2. Germline values: CDR1 KGHSH, CDR2 LQKENI. V was pared by 6 bases and J by 6 bases, with 13 bases of the junction left unmatched. The length of the CDR3 is 16 residues. CDR3 residues: CASSPSAAGGPDTQYF. In DNA form, the CDR3 reads TGTGCCAGCTCCCCCTCCGCGGCGGGAGGGCCGGATACGCAGTATTTT.

V gene TRBV19 combines with J gene TRBJ1-1; TRBD1 might be the D (5 bases). Germline-derived CDR1 and CDR2 are LNHDA and SQIVND (reference sequence). Trimming pared 9 bases from V and 0 bases from J, leaving 17 bases between. The CDR3 spans 15 residues. The CDR3 coding sequence is TGTGCCAGCGTCGGGGGAGAGGTGATGAACACTGAAGCTTTCTTT. This codes for CASVGGEVMNTEAFF.

This clone was observed a few times. This specimen includes other DNA sequences encoding the same CDR3. The V gene is TRBV19, the J gene TRBJ1-5; 7 nucleotides match TRBD1. Looked up from germline, CDR1 is LNHDA and CDR2 is SQIVND (reference sequence). Trimming removed 3 bases from V and 4 bases from J; junction bases left unmatched: 3. The CDR3 runs 14 residues. The CDR3 region has the DNA TGTGCCAGTAGTATTCGGGACAGAAATCAGCCCCAGCATTTT. It specifies CASSIRDRNQPQHF.

The chain carries TRBV27 and TRBJ2-7; tentatively, D is TRBD1 (5 bases). CDR3 length equals 14 residues. Germline V CDR1 and CDR2: MNHEY, SMNVEV (reference sequence). Trimming cost V 1 base and J 5 bases, with 12 bases left between them. CDR3 amino acids: CASSLYPGQDEQYF. The CDR3 bases are TGTGCCAGCAGTTTATATCCAGGGCAGGACGAGCAGTACTTC.

The chain's CDR3 is CASSSGTGPRTSGYTF. CDR3 DNA: TGTGCCAGCAGTTCCGGGACAGGGCCACGCACGTCCGGCTACACCTTC. V usage is TRBV28 and J usage is TRBJ1-2; the match to TRBD1 covers 9 bases. CDR1 MDHEN and CDR2 SYDVKM come from the germline V gene. The CDR3 length is 16 residues. With 4 bases clipped from V and 8 bases from J, the junction kept 14 bases outside the gene matches.

This clone was observed a few times. V usage is TRBV5-1 and J usage is TRBJ1-5; weak D call: TRBD1 (5 bases). This CDR3 spans 15 amino acids. Germline-derived CDR1 and CDR2 are SGHRS and YFSETQ. Trimming removed 6 bases at V and 1 base at J, with 14 bases between. The CDR3 loop is CASMWDAWSNQPQHF. Written as DNA, the CDR3 is TGCGCCAGCATGTGGGACGCCTGGAGCAATCAGCCCCAGCATTTT.

J is TRBJ1-3 and V is TRBV6-4; no clear D. Trimming removed 2 bases from V and 0 bases from J, with 8 bases in between. Germline lookup yields CDR1 MRHNA and CDR2 SNTAGT. The CDR3 spans 15 residues. This CDR3 is CASSDGSHSGNTIYF. The CDR3 DNA reads TGTGCCAGCAGTGACGGGTCTCACTCTGGAAACACCATATATTTT.

This chain uses TRBV11-2 with TRBJ2-1; 10 positions agree with TRBD2. CDR1 SGHAT and CDR2 FQNNGV come from the germline V gene. This CDR3 has 15 amino acids. The trim removed 6 bases at V and 8 bases at J, leaving 10 bases unmatched. The DNA for the CDR3 is TGTGCCAGCAGGGAAACTAGCGGGACATTTGATGAGCAGTTCTTC. Its protein is CASRETSGTFDEQFF.

The J gene is TRBJ1-1, the V gene TRBV4-1; D unresolved. Trimming cost V 0 bases and J 0 bases, with 14 bases left between them. Germline CDR1 and CDR2: MGHRA and YSYEKL. This CDR3 is 17 amino acids long. CDR3 sequence reads: CASSQDRWVGLNTEAFF. The CDR3 DNA reads as TGCGCCAGCAGCCAAGATCGATGGGTTGGCCTGAACACTGAAGCTTTCTTT.

As to this clone: Additional DNA sequences in this sample encode the identical CDR3. This chain connects TRBV5-4 to TRBJ1-1, with D possibly matching TRBD1 (6 bases). CDR1 is SGHNT, CDR2 YYREEE, per germline (reference sequence). V shed 0 bases and J shed 5 bases, with 11 bases lying between them. This CDR3 region has 14 residues. CDR3 nucleotide sequence: TGTGCCAGCAGCTTGGACAGGGATTTGACTGAAGCTTTCTTT. This gives the protein CASSLDRDLTEAFF.

To note about this clone: In the same sample, other DNA sequences code for this CDR3. The chain joins TRBV27 to TRBJ2-7; 11 nucleotides match TRBD2. Germline V lookup: CDR1 MNHEY, CDR2 SMNVEV (reference sequence). This CDR3 is built from 16 residues. V shed 4 bases and J 2 bases; nucleotides not matched to a gene: 7. CDR3 region: CASSSGLAGGTYEQYF. The CDR3 DNA sequence: TGTGCCAGCAGTTCAGGGCTAGCGGGAGGTACCTACGAGCAGTACTTC.

The CDR3 DNA is TGTGCCAGCGGGCCGAGCTCTGGAAACACCATATATTTT. It specifies CASGPSSGNTIYF. The V call is TRBV9, the J call TRBJ1-3; no reliable D call. Trimming shortened V by 7 bases and J by 0 bases, and 8 bases separated the two germline ends. Germline CDR1 reads SGDLS; CDR2 reads YYNGEE. The CDR3 is 13 amino acids.

Note on this clone: This sample also contains other DNA sequences that code for the same CDR3. V is TRBV19 and J is TRBJ2-7; 11 nucleotides match TRBD2. Germline V gives CDR1 LNHDA, CDR2 SQIVND (reference sequence). V was clipped by 5 bases and J by 3 bases; unmatched bases: 6. The CDR3 totals 15 residues. The CDR3 is CASSPRTSGLYEQYF. The CDR3 nucleotides read TGTGCCAGTAGTCCGAGGACTAGCGGGCTCTACGAGCAGTACTTC. The full variable domain, in which reference TRBV19 and TRBJ2-7 provide the parts outside the CDR3, is DGGITQSPKYLFRKEGQNVTLSCEQNLNHDAMYWYRQDPGQGLRLIYYSQIVNDFQKGDIAEGYSVSREKKESFPLTVTSAQKNPTAFYLCASSPRTSGLYEQYFGPGTRLTVT.